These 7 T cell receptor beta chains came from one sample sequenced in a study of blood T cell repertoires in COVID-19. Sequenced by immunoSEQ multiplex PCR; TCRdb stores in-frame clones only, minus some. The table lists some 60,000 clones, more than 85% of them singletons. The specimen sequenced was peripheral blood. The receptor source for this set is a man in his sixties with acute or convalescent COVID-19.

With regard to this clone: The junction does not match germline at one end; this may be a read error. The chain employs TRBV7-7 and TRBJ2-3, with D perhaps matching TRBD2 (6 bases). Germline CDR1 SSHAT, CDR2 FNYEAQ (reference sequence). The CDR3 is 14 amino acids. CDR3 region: CASSLAGLTDTQYF. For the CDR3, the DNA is TGTGCTAGCAGCCTCGCGGGACTGACAGATACGCAGTATTTT.

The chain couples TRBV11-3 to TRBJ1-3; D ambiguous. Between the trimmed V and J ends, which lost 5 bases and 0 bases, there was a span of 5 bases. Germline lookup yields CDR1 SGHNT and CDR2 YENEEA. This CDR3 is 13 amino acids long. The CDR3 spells CASSGTSGNTIYF. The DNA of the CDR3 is TGTGCCAGCAGCGGCACCTCTGGAAACACCATATATTTT.

CDR3 sequence reads: CASSIGGDRGGNEQFF. The CDR3, as DNA: TGTGCCAGTAGTATAGGGGGGGACAGGGGTGGAAATGAGCAGTTCTTC. The chain has TRBV19 and TRBJ2-1; the match to TRBD1 covers 10 bases. V was pared by 1 base and J by 7 bases, with 7 bases of the junction left unmatched. Looked up from germline, CDR1 is LNHDA and CDR2 is SQIVND (reference sequence). This CDR3 is 16 amino acids long.

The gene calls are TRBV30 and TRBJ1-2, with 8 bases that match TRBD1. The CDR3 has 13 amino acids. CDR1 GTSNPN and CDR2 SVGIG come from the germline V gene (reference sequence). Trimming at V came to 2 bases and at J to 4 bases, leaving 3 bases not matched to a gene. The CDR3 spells CAWSFDRGYGYTF. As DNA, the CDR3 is TGTGCCTGGAGTTTCGACAGGGGCTATGGCTACACCTTC.

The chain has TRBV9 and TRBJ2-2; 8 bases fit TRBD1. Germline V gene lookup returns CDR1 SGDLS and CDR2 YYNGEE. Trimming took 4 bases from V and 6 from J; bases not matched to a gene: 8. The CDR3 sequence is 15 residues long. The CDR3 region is CASSKGQGGAGELFF. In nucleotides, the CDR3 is TGTGCCAGCAGCAAAGGACAGGGTGGGGCCGGGGAGCTGTTTTTT.

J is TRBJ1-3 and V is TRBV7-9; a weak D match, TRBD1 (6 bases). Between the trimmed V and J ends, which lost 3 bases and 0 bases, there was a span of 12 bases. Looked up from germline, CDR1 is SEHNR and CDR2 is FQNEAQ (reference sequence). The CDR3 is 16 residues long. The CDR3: CASSFYTGTSGNTIYF. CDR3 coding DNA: TGTGCCAGCAGCTTTTATACAGGGACCTCTGGAAACACCATATATTTT.

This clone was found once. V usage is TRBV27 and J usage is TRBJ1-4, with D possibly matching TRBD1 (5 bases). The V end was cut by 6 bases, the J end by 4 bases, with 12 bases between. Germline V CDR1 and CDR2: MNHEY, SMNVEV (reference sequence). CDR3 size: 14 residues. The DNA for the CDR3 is TGTGCCAGCAGCTTCAGACAGTTTAATGAAAAACTGTTTTTT. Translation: CASSFRQFNEKLFF.